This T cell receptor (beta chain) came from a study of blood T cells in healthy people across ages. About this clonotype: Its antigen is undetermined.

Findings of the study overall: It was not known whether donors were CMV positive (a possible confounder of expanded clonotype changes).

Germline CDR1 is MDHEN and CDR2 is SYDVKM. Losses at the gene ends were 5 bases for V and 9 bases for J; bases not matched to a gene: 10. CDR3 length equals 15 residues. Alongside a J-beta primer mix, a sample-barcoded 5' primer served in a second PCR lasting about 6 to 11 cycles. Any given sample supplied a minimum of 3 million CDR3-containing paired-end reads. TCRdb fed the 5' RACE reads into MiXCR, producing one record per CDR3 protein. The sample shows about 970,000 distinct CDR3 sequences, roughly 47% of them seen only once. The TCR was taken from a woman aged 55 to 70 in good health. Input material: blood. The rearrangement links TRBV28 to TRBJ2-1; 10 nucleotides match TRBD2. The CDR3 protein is CASSLNAGTSVEQFF. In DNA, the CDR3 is TGTGCCAGCAGTCTAAACGCCGGGACTAGCGTTGAGCAGTTCTTC. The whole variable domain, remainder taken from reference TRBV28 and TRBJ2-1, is DVKVTQSSRYLVKRTGEKVFLECVQDMDHENMFWYRQDPGLGLRLIYFSYDVKMKEKGDIPEGYSVSREKKERFSLILESASTNQTSMYLCASSLNAGTSVEQFFGPGTRLTVL.